This is a list of T cell receptor beta chains from one sample in a study of pediatric ulcerative colitis. Clones were read by immunoSEQ multiplex PCR, and TCRdb kept only the in-frame ones, dropping some. The repertoire holds 23,000 or so clones, with about two thirds as singletons. The sample comprised gut tissue. These receptors were obtained from a boy younger than 18 with severe ulcerative colitis. CDR3s include the opening cysteine and the closing phenylalanine or tryptophan. A D gene is named only where the DNA matches it firmly. Rows may omit the clone size; those that give it use once, few, many or a size class.

v_gene	abundance	j_gene	d_gene	CDR3nt	CDR3aa
TRBV19	NA	TRBJ2-4	NA	TGTGCCAGTAGTCCGTGGGAGCAGCAGAACATTCAGTACTTC	CASSPWEQQNIQYF
TRBV27	NA	TRBJ2-5	TRBD2	TGTGCCAGCAAGGGACTAGCGGGAGAGACCCAGTACTTC	CASKGLAGETQYF
TRBV11-2	NA	TRBJ2-1	NA	TGTGCCAGCAACTCCTTAGGCTCCTACAATGAGCAGTTCTTC	CASNSLGSYNEQFF
TRBV9	NA	TRBJ1-2	NA	TGTGCCAGCAGCGTAGATCCATCCTCCTATGGCTACACCTTC	CASSVDPSSYGYTF
TRBV9	NA	TRBJ1-6	NA	TGTGCCAGCGCCTTAGGAGCGGATTCACCCCTCCACTTT	CASALGADSPLHF
TRBV19	NA	TRBJ1-1	TRBD1	TGTGCCAGTAGTTCCACAGGGGGCAGGACTGAAGCTTTCTTT	CASSSTGGRTEAFF
TRBV30	NA	TRBJ2-1	TRBD2	TGTGCCTGGAATAGTGGCGGGAGCTCCTACAATGAGCAGTTCTTC	CAWNSGGSSYNEQFF
TRBV5-1	NA	TRBJ2-2	NA	TGCGCCAGCAGCCTCCCGGGAGCGTTAAACACCGGGGAGCTGTTTTTT	CASSLPGALNTGELFF
TRBV2	NA	TRBJ1-1	NA	TGTGCCAGCTCTAAAAACCGGGGGGACACTGAAGCTTTCTTT	CASSKNRGDTEAFF
TRBV18	NA	TRBJ2-7	TRBD1	TGTGCCAGCTCACCACCGATCGAGGGGGCAGAGCAGTACTTC	CASSPPIEGAEQYF
TRBV30	NA	TRBJ1-2	TRBD1	TGTGCCTGGAGTGGGCCCAGGGGGCTTATTGGCTACACCTTC	CAWSGPRGLIGYTF
TRBV6-5	NA	TRBJ1-1	TRBD1	TGTGCCAGCAGGTCCGATGGACAGGCGAACACTGAAGCTTTCTTT	CASRSDGQANTEAFF
TRBV7-6	NA	TRBJ2-5	TRBD1	TGTGCCAGCAGCCTAATCGGGACAGTCCAAGAGACCCAGTACTTC	CASSLIGTVQETQYF
TRBV19	NA	TRBJ1-5	TRBD1	TGTGCCAGTAGTATAGCTGCAGGGGGGCGCAATCAGCCCCAGCATTTT	CASSIAAGGRNQPQHF
TRBV6-1	NA	TRBJ1-2	TRBD1	TGTGCCAGCAGTGAAGGGACAGGGGCCCCCTATGGCTACACCTTC	CASSEGTGAPYGYTF
TRBV5-5	NA	TRBJ1-5	NA	TGTGCCAGCAGCCGAACGTTCAATAGCAATCAGCCCCAGCATTTT	CASSRTFNSNQPQHF
TRBV5-1	NA	TRBJ2-4	NA	TGCGCCAGCAGCTTGGGGGGTTCTGCCAAAAACATTCAGTACTTC	CASSLGGSAKNIQYF
TRBV7-9	few	TRBJ1-2	NA	TGTGCCAGCAGCTTAGCCCATTCTAACTATGGCTACACCTTC	CASSLAHSNYGYTF
TRBV21-1	NA	TRBJ2-7	NA	TGTGCCAGCAGCAAAGCTACTCTGGGGACCTCCTACTACGAGCAGTACTTC	CASSKATLGTSYYEQYF
TRBV28	NA	TRBJ1-6	TRBD1	TGTGCCAGCAGTTTATGGATAACGGGACAGTTCGATTCACCCCTCCACTTT	CASSLWITGQFDSPLHF
TRBV2	NA	TRBJ1-1	NA	TGTGCCAGCAGTGGGGGCGGTTACACTGAAGCTTTCTTT	CASSGGGYTEAFF
TRBV30	NA	TRBJ1-2	NA	TGTGCGATTAACAGGGCGGGTGGCTACACCTTC	CAINRAGGYTF
TRBV5-6	NA	TRBJ1-2	TRBD1	TGTGCCAGCAGCTACCGCCTCACAGGGGGGCCTAACTATGGCTACACCTTC	CASSYRLTGGPNYGYTF
TRBV5-1	once	TRBJ2-5	NA	TGCGCCAGCAGCTTAGGCAGGGCCGGAGTAGAGACCCAGTACTTC	CASSLGRAGVETQYF
TRBV5-4	NA	TRBJ2-7	NA	TGTGCCAGCAGCTTTGGGACTGGGAACTCCTACGAGCAGTACTTC	CASSFGTGNSYEQYF
TRBV7-2	NA	TRBJ1-2	TRBD1	TGTGCCAGCAGCTTGATGGAGGGGGCCCTCTATGGCTACACCTTC	CASSLMEGALYGYTF
TRBV2	NA	TRBJ2-3	NA	TGTGCCAGCTGGGACTTTTCCACAGATACGCAGTATTTT	CASWDFSTDTQYF
TRBV15	NA	TRBJ2-1	NA	TGTGCCACCAGCAACGGAGCTGGGGTTTTAACCTCCTACAATGAGCAGTTCTTC	CATSNGAGVLTSYNEQFF
TRBV4-1	NA	TRBJ2-3	TRBD2	TGCGCCAGCAGCCAAAAGACTAGCGGGGACACAGATACGCAGTATTTT	CASSQKTSGDTDTQYF
TRBV7-2	NA	TRBJ1-1	TRBD1	TGTGCCAGCAGCAGAGGGACAGGCCGGGCTGAAGCTTTCTTT	CASSRGTGRAEAFF
TRBV18	NA	TRBJ1-1	NA	TGTGCCAGCTCACCACCACAGGGTTTTGCTGAAGCTTTCTTT	CASSPPQGFAEAFF
TRBV15	once	TRBJ1-4	NA	TGTGCCACCAGCAGTTATAGGCCAGCGGATGAAAAACTGTTTTTT	CATSSYRPADEKLFF
TRBV7-9	NA	TRBJ2-1	NA	TGTGCCAGCAGCTTAGCGGTGATGAGGAATGAGCAGTTCTTC	CASSLAVMRNEQFF
TRBV5-1	NA	TRBJ2-1	NA	TGCGCCAGCAGAGATGGCACAGGTGAGCAGTTCTTC	CASRDGTGEQFF
TRBV2	medium-sized	TRBJ2-5	NA	TGTGCCAGCATGCACAGGGTGGAAGAGACCCAGTACTTC	CASMHRVEETQYF
TRBV19	once	TRBJ1-2	NA	TGTGCCAGTAGTATTAGTCGACGGGGCTACACCTTC	CASSISRRGYTF
TRBV19	NA	TRBJ1-2	TRBD1	TGTGCCAGTAGTTGGTCGACAGGGAACTATGGCTACACCTTC	CASSWSTGNYGYTF
TRBV5-6	NA	TRBJ1-6	NA	TGTGCCAGCAGCTTAAGACAGGTTTATTCACCCCTCCACTTT	CASSLRQVYSPLHF
TRBV9	NA	TRBJ1-1	NA	TGTGCCAGCAGCCGGGCAGGGCTGATAGTGAACACTGAAGCTTTCTTT	CASSRAGLIVNTEAFF
TRBV5-1	NA	TRBJ1-3	NA	TGCGCCAGCAGCGCCCGGGACACCCCTGGAAACACCATATATTTT	CASSARDTPGNTIYF
TRBV28	NA	TRBJ1-1	NA	TGTGCCAGCGGCTATGAACCGGGGAGGAGGAAAGGAGCTTTCTTT	CASGYEPGRRKGAFF
TRBV30	few	TRBJ1-6	NA	TGTGCCTGGAGTGTACACTTGGATGGTAATTCACCCCTCCACTTT	CAWSVHLDGNSPLHF
TRBV6-5	NA	TRBJ1-5	NA	TGTGCCGCGGCCATGACAGCTGATCAGCCCCAGCATTTT	CAAAMTADQPQHF
TRBV6-1	NA	TRBJ2-1	NA	TGTGCCAGCAGTGCCGGGGGCGGCACATACAATGAGCAGTTCTTC	CASSAGGGTYNEQFF
TRBV10-3	NA	TRBJ2-2	NA	TGTGCCACTCGTGGAATGGTAGCCTCCACTACGAACACCGGGGAGCTGTTTTTT	CATRGMVASTTNTGELFF
TRBV15	NA	TRBJ1-5	TRBD1	TGTGCCACCAGCAGAAACAGACAGGGGAATAGCAATCAGCCCCAGCATTTT	CATSRNRQGNSNQPQHF
TRBV14	medium-sized	TRBJ2-1	NA	TGTGCCAGCAGCCAAGATCGCGACAATGAGCAGTTCTTC	CASSQDRDNEQFF
TRBV19	NA	TRBJ2-7	TRBD1	TGTGCCAGTAGTATGAAGTTGTTCAGGGACAGGGAGCAGTACTTC	CASSMKLFRDREQYF
TRBV6-1	few	TRBJ1-5	NA	TGTGCCAGCAGTGAAGTGGCTCAGACGAATCAGCCCCAGCATTTT	CASSEVAQTNQPQHF
TRBV30	NA	TRBJ2-7	NA	TGTGCCTGGAGTGTAAGGTGGGCCTACGAGCAGTACTTC	CAWSVRWAYEQYF
TRBV27	NA	TRBJ2-3	NA	TGTGCCAGCAGCTCTTCCGGACAGTGGGAAGATACGCAGTATTTT	CASSSSGQWEDTQYF
TRBV6-6	few	TRBJ1-2	NA	TGTGCCAGCAGTTTCGGCATCTGGGGAGAAGGCTACACCTTC	CASSFGIWGEGYTF
TRBV7-8	NA	TRBJ1-5	TRBD1	TGTGCCAGCAGCTCCTCGGACAGGGAGGATCAGCCCCAGCATTTT	CASSSSDREDQPQHF
TRBV28	NA	TRBJ2-7	NA	TGTGCCAGCTCGGCGTACGAGCAGTACTTC	CASSAYEQYF
TRBV7-9	NA	TRBJ1-2	TRBD1	TGTGCCAGCGCTCGGACAGGGAAAGAAAGTGGCTACACCTTC	CASARTGKESGYTF